This TCR beta chain was found in a study of naive and memory T cell subsets. The beta constant-region primer was an equimolar mix of two oligonucleotides covering TRBC1 and TRBC2. Ligated cDNA was amplified by four rounds of PCR with nested alpha and beta constant-region primers and SP2. The cDNA 3' end received a ligated single-stranded oligonucleotide carrying the SP2 primer and a 12-nucleotide UMI. From the UMI-ligation and nested PCR reads, TCRdb called clonotypes with MiXCR, one entry per CDR3 protein. The data hold approximately 90,000 distinct CDR3 sequences, with over 9% observed a single time. Study-wide findings and caveats: Naive repertoires, especially CD8, held a few larger clonotypes, possibly memory cells re-expressing CD45RA. From naive to CM, EM and EMRA, diversity decreased and Gini increased.

CD4+ T cell IFNgamma after overnight CMV lysate exposure gave donor CMV status. This clonotype turned up a few times. What it binds is unknown. V lost 4 bases, J lost 7 bases, and 12 bases stayed unmatched. Germline-derived CDR1 and CDR2 are SGHRS and YFSETQ. The CDR3 is 16 amino acids. This chain connects TRBV5-1 to TRBJ2-4; 9 bases match TRBD1. The TCR comes from a human donor in good health. What was sequenced was naive CD4+ T cells from blood. The CDR3 nucleotides read TGCGCCAGCAGCCTGACGGTACAGGGGGCAGGGAACATTCAGTACTTC. Its translation: CASSLTVQGAGNIQYF.